Presented here are 11 T cell receptor beta chains from one specimen sequenced in a study of tumor-infiltrating lymphocytes in primary liver carcinoma. Alongside blood RNA obtained from unsorted whole blood, germline DNA was also extracted. Using a constant-region primer together with ProtoScript II reverse transcriptase, TCR beta cDNA was made from about 490 ng of total RNA. A slightly modified ARM-PCR protocol with three nested multiplex PCR rounds produced these TCR beta libraries. Use of TRBV1-TRBV30 forward primers with a C-beta reverse primer characterized the first two PCR rounds, which lasted around 9 cycles each. Each CDR3 protein is one row after TCRdb ran MiXCR on the multiplex PCR reads. Here the sample spans about 320,000 distinct CDR3 sequences, more than 55% being singletons. The sequencing input was peripheral blood. The receptor set was obtained from a man aged 40-49 years with primary liver carcinoma and hepatitis B virus infection.

With respect to this clonotype: A single base separates this from a much larger clone, so it may be a read error. The CDR3 does not close with the conserved phenylalanine or tryptophan, likely indicating a read error. This sequence joins TRBV6-1 and TRBJ1-6; D is ambiguous. Germline loops: CDR1 MNHNS, CDR2 SASEGT. The germline V and J ends were trimmed by 4 bases and 10 bases, with 14 bases remaining between them. This CDR3 is 14 amino acids long. CDR3 residues: CASSGLSSQSPLHL. CDR3 sequence (DNA): TGTGCCAGCAGTGGCCTGTCGAGTCAATCACCCCTCCACCTT.

This clonotype was observed a single time. Given a much more abundant clone one base away, this may be a read error. This chain uses TRBV4-2 with TRBJ1-1; D is undetermined. Germline V lookup: CDR1 LGHNA, CDR2 YNFKEQ. The CDR3 has 15 residues. CDR3 DNA sequence: TGTGCCAGCAGCCGCGACTCCACCTTAAACATTGAAGCTTTCTTT. This translates into CASSRDSTLNIEAFF.

The sample holds one count of this clonotype. This may come from a read error, since a much larger clone is one base off. V gene TRBV12-3 or TRBV12-4 combines with J gene TRBJ2-1; perhaps TRBD2 as D (6 bases). CDR3 size: 14 residues. The CDR3 DNA reads as TGTGCCAGCAGTTTTGGAGGGTTTTACAATGAGCGGTTCTTC. Translation: CASSFGGFYNERFF.

Of note for this clonotype: A read error is possible here, since a much larger clone lies one base away. DNA for the CDR3: TGTGCCAGCAGCGATCGTAGGATGCGGGAGACCCAGTACTTC. It yields the protein CASSDRRMRETQYF. This chain uses TRBV5-6 with TRBJ2-5, with D hard to call. CDR3 size: 14 residues. The germline V gene has CDR1 SGHDT and CDR2 YYEEEE. The V end was cut by 4 bases, the J end by 5 bases, with 15 bases between. Full variable domain (remainder filled in from reference TRBV5-6 and TRBJ2-5): DAGVTQSPTHLIKTRGQQVTLRCSPKSGHDTVSWYQQALGQGPQFIFQYYEEEERQRGNFPDRFSGHQFPNYSSELNVNALLLGDSALYLCASSDRRMRETQYFGPGTRLLVL.

As regards this clonotype: A much larger clonotype is one base distant, so this may be a read error. The chain uses TRBV29-1 and TRBJ2-5; D possibly matches TRBD1 or TRBD2 (6 bases each). CDR1 and CDR2 (germline): SQVTM, ANQGSEA. This CDR3 has 14 amino acids. V gave up 4 bases and J gave up 9 bases, with 21 bases separating them. For the CDR3, the DNA is TGCAGCGTTGGGACGAACGGGGGCTTGGAGGCCCAGTACTTC. It codes for CSVGTNGGLEAQYF.

This clonotype appeared a few times. The chain uses TRBV14 and TRBJ2-3; 8 bases are shared with TRBD1. This CDR3 is built from 16 residues. Germline lookup yields CDR1 SGHDN and CDR2 FVKESK. Unmatched junction bases numbered 8, after V lost 2 bases and J lost 4 bases. The CDR3 DNA reads as TGTGCCAGCAGCCAACGACAGGGGAGAGGGGCAGATACGCAGTATTTT. Its translation is CASSQRQGRGADTQYF.

On this clonotype: This may be a read error: a much more frequent sequence differs by one nucleotide. The J gene is TRBJ2-3, the V gene TRBV6-2 or TRBV6-3; TRBD2 agrees at 13 bases. CDR1 MNHEY and CDR2 SVGEGT come from the germline V gene. The CDR3 totals 13 residues. The CDR3 is CASALGGLAGAHF. Written as DNA, the CDR3 is TGTGCCAGCGCTTTGGGCGGACTAGCGGGAGCCCATTTT.

The chain links TRBV11-2 to TRBJ2-3, with TRBD2 matching over 11 bases. Germline CDR1 reads SGHAT; CDR2 reads FQNNGV. The CDR3 sequence is 18 residues long. J lost 0 bases, V lost 4 bases, and 9 bases had no gene match. The CDR3 region has the DNA TGTGCCAGCAGCTCCTTGGGACTAGCGGAGGTTAGCACAGATACGCAGTATTTT. Its translation is CASSSLGLAEVSTDTQYF.

Only a few counts were recorded for this clonotype. A much more abundant neighbour one base away suggests this may be a read error. This chain uses TRBV29-1 with TRBJ1-2; the D gene is possibly TRBD1 (6 bases). The CDR3 runs to 14 residues. V was trimmed by 0 bases and J by 3 bases, leaving 11 bases between them. Germline-derived CDR1 and CDR2 are SQVTM and ANQGSEA. The CDR3 sequence is CSVEDRDNDYGYTF. In DNA form, the CDR3 reads TGCAGCGTTGAAGATCGGGACAATGACTATGGCTACACCTTC.

This clonotype is a singleton in its sample. A single base separates this from a much larger clone, so it may be a read error. The chain has TRBV12-3 or TRBV12-4 and TRBJ2-2, with D uncertain. V was shortened by 6 bases and J by 4 bases, with 18 bases between the two germline ends. The CDR3 is 16 residues long. The CDR3: CASSLRGWRITGELFF. The CDR3 DNA reads as TGTGCCAGCAGCCTCCGTGGATGGCGAATCACCGGGGAGCTGTTTTTT.

A note on this clonotype: A read error may produce the germline difference seen at one junction end. The CDR3 reads CASSEVELANTGELFF. Here the CDR3 DNA reads TGTGCCAGCAGTGAAGTGGAACTAGCGAACACTGGGGAGCTGTTTTTT. The rearrangement joins TRBV2 to TRBJ2-2; 7 bases align to TRBD2. This CDR3 is 16 amino acids long. Germline CDR1 and CDR2: SNHLY and FYNNEI.